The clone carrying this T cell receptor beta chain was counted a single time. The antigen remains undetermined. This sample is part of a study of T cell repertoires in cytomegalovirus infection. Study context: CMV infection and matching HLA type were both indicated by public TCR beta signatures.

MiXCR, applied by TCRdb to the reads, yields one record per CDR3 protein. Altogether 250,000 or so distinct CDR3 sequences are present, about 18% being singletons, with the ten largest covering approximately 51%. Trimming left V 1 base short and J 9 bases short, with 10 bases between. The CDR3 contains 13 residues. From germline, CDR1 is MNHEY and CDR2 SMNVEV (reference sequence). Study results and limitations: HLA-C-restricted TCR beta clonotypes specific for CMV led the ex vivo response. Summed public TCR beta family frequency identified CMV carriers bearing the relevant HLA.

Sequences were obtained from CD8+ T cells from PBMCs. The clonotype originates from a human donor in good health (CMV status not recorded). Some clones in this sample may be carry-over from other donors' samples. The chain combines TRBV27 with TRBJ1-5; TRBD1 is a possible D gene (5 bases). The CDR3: CASSLWGGRPQHF. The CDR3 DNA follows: TGTGCCAGCAGTTTATGGGGGGGGAGGCCCCAGCATTTT.